The present T cell receptor (beta chain) was sequenced within a study of CD8+CD57+ T cells in acquired aplastic anemia. Template material for TCR beta VDJ and CDR3 profiling consisted of genomic DNA. TCRdb ran MiXCR on the reads and lists one entry per CDR3 protein. In the table there are about 130,000 distinct CDR3 sequences, 48% of which are singletons. Study-level results: Between patients and controls, CD8+ Simpson's diversity did not vary significantly.

The CDR3 consists of 14 residues. Trimming at V came to 5 bases and at J to 3 bases, leaving 10 bases not matched to a gene. Germline CDR1 reads SQVTM; CDR2 reads ANQGSEA. As for this clonotype: The antigen is undetermined.

This chain joins TRBV29-1 and TRBJ2-7, with 7 bases matching TRBD2. The sequencing input was sorted CD4+, CD8+, or CD8+CD57+ T cells (not recorded which) from PBMCs. The receptor was derived from a human donor in good health, serving as a control. The CDR3 here is CSVRTGGSGYEQYF. For the CDR3, the DNA is TGCAGCGTTCGGACCGGGGGGTCGGGCTACGAGCAGTACTTC.